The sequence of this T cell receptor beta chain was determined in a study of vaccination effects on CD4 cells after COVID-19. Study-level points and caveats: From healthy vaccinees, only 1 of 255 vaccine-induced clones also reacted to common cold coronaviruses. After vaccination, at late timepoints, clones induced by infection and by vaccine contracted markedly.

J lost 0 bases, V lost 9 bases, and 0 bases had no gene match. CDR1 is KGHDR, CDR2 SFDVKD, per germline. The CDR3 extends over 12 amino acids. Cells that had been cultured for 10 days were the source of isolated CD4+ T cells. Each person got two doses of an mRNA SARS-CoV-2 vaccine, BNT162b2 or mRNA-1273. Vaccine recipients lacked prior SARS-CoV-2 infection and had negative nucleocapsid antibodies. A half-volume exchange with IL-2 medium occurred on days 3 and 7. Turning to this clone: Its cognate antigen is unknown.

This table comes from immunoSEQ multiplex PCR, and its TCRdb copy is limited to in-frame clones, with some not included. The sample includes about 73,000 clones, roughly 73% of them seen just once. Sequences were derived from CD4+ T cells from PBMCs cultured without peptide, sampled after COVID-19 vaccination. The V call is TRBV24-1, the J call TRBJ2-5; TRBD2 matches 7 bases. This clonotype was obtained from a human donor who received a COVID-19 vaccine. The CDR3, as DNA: TGTGCCACCCGGGGGGACCAAGAGACCCAGTACTTC. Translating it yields CATRGDQETQYF.